This T cell receptor beta chain was sequenced for a study of blood T cell repertoires in COVID-19. Study context: The samples span acute and convalescent COVID-19 from the United States, Italy and Spain.

Source study methods: Reference gene primer amplification in the assay estimated nucleated cell counts. Using immunoSEQ multiplex PCR, the repertoire was profiled, and TCRdb retains in-frame clones only, with some absent. V and J calls and clone size follow that table, whereas D and trimming were derived from the DNA. Seen here are hundreds of thousands of clones, about 89% observed once, and the top ten hold 7.8%. CDR1 and CDR2 (germline): SQVTM, ANQGSEA. V was cut by 4 bases and J by 1 base, with 12 bases left in between. The CDR3 contains 14 residues. One Seattle source followed patients from active infection through their disease course.

The TCR was taken from a woman aged 50 to 60 with COVID-19, enrolled during active disease. Sequenced input: peripheral blood. This rearrangement joins TRBV29-1 to TRBJ2-3; D is perhaps TRBD1 (6 bases). The CDR3 loop reads CSVVEGDGTDTQYF. DNA of the CDR3: TGCAGCGTTGTCGAGGGGGATGGCACAGATACGCAGTATTTT.